Described below is a single TCR beta chain sequence and its context. This clonotype was counted many times. Its antigen is not yet known. Base quality data are lacking; no much larger clone is found one base away. At the junction V is shortened by 3 bases and J by 5 bases; bases outside the gene matches: 4. Measured from the cysteine to the phenylalanine, the CDR3 is 15 residues long. The kept DNA is CDR3 alone, 45 bases in frame from the first base. The germline V gene gives CDR1 as SNHLY and CDR2 as FYNNEI. The sample comes from a study of T cells in Graves' hyperthyroidism and ophthalmopathy (dated by TCRdb to the late 2010s). About the full investigation: Peripheral blood was collected at initial diagnosis, before any treatment. The roughly 91 discovery patients were randomly split 7:3 into training and test sets. In addition, the study compared T-cell repertoires in thyroid tissue and in blood from several Graves' hyperthyroidism patients. According to the paper, TCR Vbeta CDR3 sequencing was carried out on approximately 140 peripheral blood samples, which came from more than 40 ophthalmopathy, about 75 hyperthyroidism and some 17 progressor patients. Prospective prediction of ophthalmopathy was tested in an independent validation cohort of 18 to 20 hyperthyroidism patients and approximately 17 patients who later progressed to ophthalmopathy. TCR V-J signatures able to tell the groups apart were searched for in a discovery cohort of 100 patients, of whom around 42 had Graves' ophthalmopathy and about 55 had stable Graves' hyperthyroidism. After blood sampling, hyperthyroidism patients were treated with methimazole at a starting dose of 30 mg daily, and ophthalmopathy patients were treated with high-dose intravenous methylprednisolone.

Stable Graves' hyperthyroidism was defined as no progression to ophthalmopathy during 18 months of follow-up. The hyperthyroidism patients were between 18 and 65 years old and newly diagnosed, with a disease duration of less than 2 months. Patients with uncontrolled infections, other autoimmune diseases, pregnancy or lactation were excluded. Diagnoses relied on clinical symptoms, serum thyroxine and TRAb, thyroid ultrasound and orbital computed tomography. PBMCs were isolated from more than 9 ml of fresh peripheral blood by Ficoll-Paque density gradient centrifugation. Trizol reagent was used to extract total RNA, and RNA quality was then checked on an Agilent 2100 Bioanalyzer. The TCR beta CDR3 regions were amplified from RNA transcripts. The TCR CDR3 was subjected to a first round of RT-PCR using the HTBI primer set and the Qiagen OneStep RT-PCR kit. A second multiplex PCR round built the libraries, followed by size selection and purification. Libraries were sequenced paired-end with 100 bp reads on an Illumina HiSeq2000. The authors processed their data as follows. Raw data were processed with SOAPnuke, discarding reads with adapters, uncalled bases, mean Phred below 15, or no exact constant-primer or identifier match. COPE v1.2.5 was used to merge high-quality paired reads, and clonotypes were defined as unique nucleotide sequences. MiTCR v1.1 was used to align clonotypes to the IMGT TRBV, TRBD and TRBJ reference segments. Only V-J combinations with frequency above 0.0001, covering 99.2% of repertoires, were analysed. A TCS score was defined as the ratio between F50 (clonal expansion) and ExV (chaos), using BLOSUM62-based TCRdist between CDR3 peptides within each V-J. Welch's t-statistics and random forest reduced several hundred V-J features to 13, which were used in a naive Bayes classifier (R e1071). TCRdb reanalyzed the raw reads on its own, using fastp at Q25 for trimming and MiXCR for clone calling, and kept in-frame beta chains. Each record represents a unique CDR3 protein, reported with the most common genes and DNA among its rows. The V and J calls and clone size come from TCRdb's table, not from the authors' own analysis. The sample table lists 350,000 to 500,000 distinct CDR3 sequences, roughly an eighth of them with a count of one. The ten largest clonotypes hold around 5.3% of the sample.

Study-level results and caveats: Blood samples also contained most of the expanded thyroid clonotypes (frequency above 0.001), which suggests that blood repertoires may reflect thyroid immune responses. Sample size was not statistically predetermined, and blinding of investigators to group allocation was not performed. Ophthalmopathy was separated from stable hyperthyroidism by a 13 V-J signature model, with approximately 90% sensitivity and approximately 81% specificity obtained in cross-validation and 80%/75% obtained in testing. In validation, the model predicted progression to ophthalmopathy a median of around 6.5 months before onset, with about 64% sensitivity and 72.22% specificity.

This TCR was recovered from a woman aged 18-29 years with Graves' hyperthyroidism. Input material: blood. The rearrangement joined TRBV2 to TRBJ1-1, and 12 junction bases match TRBD1. CDR3 loop: CASSERDRGRTEAFF. The nucleotides are TGTGCCAGCAGTGAGCGGGACAGGGGGCGAACTGAAGCTTTCTTT.